Below, 9 T cell receptor beta chains from the same sample are listed, as sequenced in a study of blood T cell repertoires in COVID-19 (dated by TCRdb to 2020 to 2022). Library creation used the immunoSEQ multiplex PCR assay. TCRdb's version of the immuneACCESS table is confined to in-frame rearrangements and falls short of the full clone set. An unresolved V gene accounts for under half of the shortfall where checked; the remainder is of unknown origin. This sample comprises 200,000 to 300,000 clones, under 85% of them detected only once. 5.5% of the sample goes to the ten largest clones. Material: peripheral blood. The receptors were sampled from a human donor in a cohort sampled during active COVID-19.

In DNA form, the CDR3 reads TGTGCCAGCAGCTTATCCCGGGGGTCGGATGAAGCTTTCTTT. Translated: CASSLSRGSDEAFF. V gene TRBV5-4 combines with J gene TRBJ1-1, with D maybe TRBD1 (5 bases). Deletions cut 2 bases from V and 7 bases from J, with 15 bases between. This CDR3 has 14 residues. The V gene's germline CDR1 is SGHNT and CDR2 YYREEE (reference sequence).

The rearrangement joins TRBV9 to TRBJ1-2, with a weak D call TRBD1 (5 bases). The CDR3 length is 15 residues. V was pared by 0 bases and J by 3 bases, with 12 bases between. Germline assignment: CDR1 SGDLS and CDR2 YYNGEE. CDR3 loop: CASSVGGDYDYGYTF. The DNA for the CDR3 is TGTGCCAGCAGCGTAGGGGGGGACTACGACTATGGCTACACCTTC.

V is TRBV5-1 and J is TRBJ2-1; 10 positions match TRBD2. The CDR3 is 16 residues long. Germline V lookup: CDR1 SGHRS, CDR2 YFSETQ. Unmatched junction bases numbered 7, after V lost 4 bases and J lost 3 bases. CDR3 amino acids: CASSQQTSGVYNEQFF. CDR3 bases: TGCGCCAGCAGCCAGCAAACTAGCGGGGTCTACAATGAGCAGTTCTTC.

The rearrangement uses TRBV2 and TRBJ2-7; tentative D call: TRBD1 (6 bases). The CDR3 extends over 12 amino acids. Trimming took off 4 bases at V and 5 bases at J, with 9 bases between the two ends. The V gene's germline CDR1 is SNHLY and CDR2 FYNNEI. Here the CDR3 reads CASSAQGDEQYF. In DNA form, the CDR3 reads TGTGCCAGCAGTGCACAGGGAGACGAGCAGTACTTC.

The chain uses TRBV2 and TRBJ1-5, with 12 bases identical to TRBD1. From germline, CDR1 is SNHLY and CDR2 FYNNEI. This CDR3 comprises 15 residues. V lost 5 bases to trimming and J lost 6 bases; unmatched junction nucleotides: 5. CDR3 sequence: CASSTGTGGPQPQHF. DNA of the CDR3: TGTGCCAGCAGTACCGGGACAGGGGGCCCTCAGCCCCAGCATTTT.

This sequence joins TRBV6-2 or TRBV6-3 and TRBJ2-3; D gene unclear. Trimming took off 3 bases at V and 4 bases at J, with 8 bases between the two ends. Germline V gene data show CDR1 as MNHEY and CDR2 as SVGEGT. The CDR3 runs 13 residues. CDR3 residues: CASSYQVPDTQYF. The CDR3 coding sequence is TGTGCCAGCAGTTATCAGGTTCCAGATACGCAGTATTTT.

This clone was detected only a few times. This chain links TRBV7-2 with TRBJ1-1; 8 positions agree with TRBD1. CDR3 size: 15 residues. Losses at the gene ends were 3 bases for V and 5 bases for J; bases not matched to a gene: 8. Germline loops: CDR1 SGHTA, CDR2 FQGNSA. CDR3 region: CASSFTGGRGTEAFF. For the CDR3, the DNA is TGTGCCAGCAGCTTCACAGGGGGAAGAGGTACTGAAGCTTTCTTT.

This chain connects TRBV3-1 (or the pseudogene TRBV3-2) to TRBJ2-7, with no clear D. Trimming stripped 4 bases from V and 6 bases from J, with 13 bases between. Germline V gives CDR1 LGHDT, CDR2 YNNKEL (reference sequence). This CDR3 spans 13 amino acids. The CDR3 spells CASSPSASSEQYF. The CDR3 DNA reads TGTGCCAGCAGCCCTTCGGCTAGTAGCGAGCAGTACTTC.

The chain recombines TRBV19 with TRBJ1-5, with D uncertain. V was trimmed by 4 bases and J by 1 base, leaving 11 bases between them. The CDR3 totals 15 residues. Germline CDR1 LNHDA, CDR2 SQIVND (reference sequence). CDR3 nucleotide sequence: TGTGCCAGTAGTAAAGTACGGGGAAGCAATCAGCCCCAGCATTTT. Its translation is CASSKVRGSNQPQHF.